A single sample gave rise to the 6 T cell receptor beta chains below, sequenced in a study of blood T cell repertoires in COVID-19. Only in-frame clones appear in the TCRdb table, and some are missing; sequencing was by immunoSEQ multiplex PCR. This table holds approximately 73,000 clones, about 88% found once. The specimen sequenced was peripheral blood. Source of these receptors: a man older than 75 with acute or convalescent COVID-19.

J is TRBJ1-1 and V is TRBV3-1 (or the pseudogene TRBV3-2); 8 nucleotides line up with TRBD1. J was trimmed by 5 bases and V by 1 base; bases with no gene match: 6. The CDR3 length is 15 residues. Germline V gene sequence: CDR1 LGHDT, CDR2 YNNKEL (reference sequence). The CDR3 here is CASSQATGGRTEAFF. CDR3 coding DNA: TGTGCCAGCAGCCAAGCTACAGGGGGAAGGACTGAAGCTTTCTTT.

The genes are TRBV28 and TRBJ1-5, with D perhaps TRBD1 (5 bases). The germline V gene encodes CDR1 MDHEN and CDR2 SYDVKM. Deletions cut 10 bases from V and 6 bases from J, with 19 bases between. The CDR3 is 14 residues long. In DNA, the CDR3 is TGTGCCACCTGGGGCAGACGAGAAAGTCAGCCCCAGCATTTT. It is translated as CATWGRRESQPQHF.

The chain has TRBV24-1 and TRBJ2-7; no reliable D call. The CDR3 totals 11 residues. V lost 3 bases to trimming and J lost 13 bases, with 12 bases between them. The V gene's germline CDR1 is KGHDR and CDR2 SFDVKD. Here the CDR3 reads CATSDTRLIYF. In DNA form, the CDR3 reads TGTGCCACCAGTGATACTCGACTTATTTACTTC.

The chain has TRBV2 and TRBJ2-5; 7 bases align to TRBD1. With V trimmed by 0 bases and J by 5 bases, 12 bases remained unmatched. Germline values: CDR1 SNHLY, CDR2 FYNNEI. The CDR3 covers 17 residues. CDR3 nucleotides: TGTGCCAGCAGTGAAGCCCTGACAGGGACAATAAGGGAGACCCAGTACTTC. This translates into CASSEALTGTIRETQYF.

The chain combines TRBV27 with TRBJ1-1; 10 bases fit TRBD1. V lost 5 bases to trimming and J lost 8 bases; unmatched junction nucleotides: 5. The CDR3 extends over 13 amino acids. Germline assignment: CDR1 MNHEY and CDR2 SMNVEV (reference sequence). In nucleotides, the CDR3 is TGTGCCAGCAGTCCCGGGACAGGGGTGGAAGCTTTCTTT. The encoded protein is CASSPGTGVEAFF.

This chain links TRBV9 with TRBJ2-1, with 8 nucleotides matching TRBD2. Trimming took 3 bases from V and 4 from J; bases not matched to a gene: 3. Germline V gene sequence: CDR1 SGDLS, CDR2 YYNGEE. The CDR3 has 14 amino acids. The CDR3, as DNA: TGTGCCAGCAGCGGGGGGACTAGTTACAATGAGCAGTTCTTC. Residues: CASSGGTSYNEQFF.